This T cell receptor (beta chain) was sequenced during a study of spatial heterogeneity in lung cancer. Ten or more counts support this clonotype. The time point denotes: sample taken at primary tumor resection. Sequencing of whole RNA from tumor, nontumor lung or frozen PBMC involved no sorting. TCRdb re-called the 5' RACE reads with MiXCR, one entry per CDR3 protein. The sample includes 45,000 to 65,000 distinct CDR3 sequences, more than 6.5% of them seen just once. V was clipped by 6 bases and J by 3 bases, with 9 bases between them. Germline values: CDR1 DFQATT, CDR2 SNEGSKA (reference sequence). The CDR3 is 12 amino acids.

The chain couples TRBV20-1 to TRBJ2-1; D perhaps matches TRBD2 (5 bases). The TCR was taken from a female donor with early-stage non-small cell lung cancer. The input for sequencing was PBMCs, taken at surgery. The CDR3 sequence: CSAQRDYNEQFF. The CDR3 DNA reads TGCAGTGCACAACGGGACTACAATGAGCAGTTCTTC.